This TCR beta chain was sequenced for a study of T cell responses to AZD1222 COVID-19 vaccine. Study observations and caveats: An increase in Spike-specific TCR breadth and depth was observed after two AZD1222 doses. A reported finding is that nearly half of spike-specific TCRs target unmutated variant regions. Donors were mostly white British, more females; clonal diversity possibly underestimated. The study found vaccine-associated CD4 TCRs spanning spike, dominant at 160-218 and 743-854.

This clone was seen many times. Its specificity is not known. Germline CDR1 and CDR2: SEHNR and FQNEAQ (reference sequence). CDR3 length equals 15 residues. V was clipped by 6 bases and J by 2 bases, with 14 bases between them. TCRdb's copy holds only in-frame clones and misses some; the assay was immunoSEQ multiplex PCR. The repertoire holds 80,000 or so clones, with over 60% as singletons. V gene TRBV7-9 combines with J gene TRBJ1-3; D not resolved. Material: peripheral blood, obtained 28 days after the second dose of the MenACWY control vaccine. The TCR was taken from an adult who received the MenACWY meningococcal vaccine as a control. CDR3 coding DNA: TGTGCCAGCAGTCCTTTGGGCCCCCCTGGAAACACCATATATTTT. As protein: CASSPLGPPGNTIYF.